The entry that follows covers one T cell receptor beta chain sequence. This sample was taken from a study of molecular identifiers for immune sequencing clone quantification. This CDR3 is built from 16 residues. V dropped 0 bases and J dropped 0 bases, with 13 bases sitting between them. Looked up from germline, CDR1 is DFQATT and CDR2 is SNEGSKA (reference sequence). TCRdb used MiXCR to reprocess the PCR reads, holding one entry per CDR3 protein. The sample contains under 800,000 distinct CDR3 sequences, 25% of which appear only once. The sequence was collected from a human donor in good health. Some libraries in this study had Jurkat cell RNA spiked in. Sequencing was done on a sample of naive CD8+ T cells from blood, with Jurkat cell RNA spiked in. Sample subset: FACS-sorted CD8+CD4-CCR7+CD45RA+ naive T cells. V is TRBV20-1 and J is TRBJ2-3; tentatively, D is TRBD2 (6 bases). Written as DNA, the CDR3 is TGCAGTGCTAGAGACCTAAACCGGGGGAGCACAGATACGCAGTATTTT. It yields the protein CSARDLNRGSTDTQYF.